This T cell receptor beta chain was sequenced in a study of neurological immune-mediated disorders. The study built sorted libraries from some 900,000 CD4+ or CD8+ T cells. This clonotype was seen ten or more times. The CDR3 has 14 amino acids. V was clipped by 4 bases and J by 4 bases; unmatched bases: 5. CDR1 is SGHRS and CDR2 is YFSETQ in the germline V gene. It was by 5'RACE with 10-nucleotide random UMIs that the cDNA was made. TCRdb reanalysed the 5' RACE reads using MiXCR and keeps one entry per CDR3 protein. The repertoire holds around 38,000 distinct CDR3 sequences, with approximately 15% as singletons.

The sequence was collected from a woman in her sixties with HTLV-1-associated myelopathy (HAM/TSP). Sequences were obtained from CD4+ T cells from blood. This rearrangement joins TRBV5-1 to TRBJ2-5; TRBD2 aligns across 9 bases. CDR3 bases: TGCGCCAGCAGCGGTCTAGCGGGGTCAGAGACCCAGTACTTC. It is translated as CASSGLAGSETQYF.